The 11 T cell receptor beta chains reported below all come from one sample, sequenced in a study of CD8+ T cells in alopecia areata. Sequencing templates came from extracted RNA that was reverse transcribed into cDNA. Clones were read by immunoSEQ multiplex PCR, and TCRdb kept only the in-frame ones, dropping some. This sample has 250,000 or so clones, with about two thirds found just once. The sample here was CD4+ T cells sorted from blood, taken at week 0. These receptors originate from a human donor with alopecia areata.

V is TRBV29-1 and J is TRBJ2-3, with TRBD2 identical over 9 bases. The germline V gene encodes CDR1 SQVTM and CDR2 ANQGSEA. The CDR3 covers 14 residues. V trimming: 8 bases; J trimming: 1 base; junction bases outside the gene matches: 7. The DNA for the CDR3 is TGCAGCACCACCGAGCGGGGGGGCACAGATACGCAGTATTTT. Translating gives CSTTERGGTDTQYF.

This clone was detected only a few times. The chain employs TRBV9 and TRBJ2-7, with D maybe TRBD2 (5 bases). CDR3 length: 15 amino acids. V was trimmed by 3 bases and J by 4 bases, leaving 17 bases between them. CDR1 is SGDLS, CDR2 YYNGEE, per germline. CDR3: CASSESVGVRYEQYF. DNA of the CDR3: TGTGCCAGCAGCGAATCAGTCGGGGTACGTTACGAGCAGTACTTC.

V and J are TRBV27 and TRBJ2-7; D is unresolved. CDR3 length equals 14 residues. CDR1 and CDR2 from the germline V gene are MNHEY and SMNVEV (reference sequence). Trimming shortened V by 4 bases and J by 1 base, and 11 bases separated the two germline ends. CDR3 loop: CASSYTGPSYEQYF. CDR3 nucleotides: TGTGCCAGCAGTTATACGGGCCCATCCTACGAGCAGTACTTC.

In this sample, this clone turned up a few times. The identical CDR3 is also encoded by other nucleotide sequences in the sample. The genes are TRBV29-1 and TRBJ2-6; D possibly corresponds to TRBD2 (6 bases). Looked up from germline, CDR1 is SQVTM and CDR2 is ANQGSEA. V was shortened by 3 bases and J by 0 bases, with 6 bases between the two germline ends. The CDR3 length is 14 residues. CDR3: CSVDGSSGANVLTF. The CDR3 DNA reads as TGCAGCGTTGACGGGAGCTCTGGGGCCAACGTCCTGACTTTC.

V is TRBV6-1 and J is TRBJ2-3; 7 bases map to TRBD1. Germline lookup yields CDR1 MNHNS and CDR2 SASEGT. With V trimmed by 1 base and J by 4 bases, 2 bases remained unmatched. The CDR3 extends over 14 amino acids. The CDR3 loop is CASSEVDRADTQYF. CDR3 nucleotides: TGTGCCAGCAGTGAAGTCGACAGGGCAGATACGCAGTATTTT.

V is TRBV5-1 and J is TRBJ1-2; the match to TRBD1 covers 7 bases. Germline lookup yields CDR1 SGHRS and CDR2 YFSETQ. The CDR3 totals 14 residues. After removal of 1 base from V and 2 bases from J, the junction contained 2 bases not matched to a gene. CDR3 nucleotides: TGCGCCAGCAGCTTGTCACAGGGGAACTATGGCTACACCTTC. It codes for CASSLSQGNYGYTF.

This clone was seen more than once but under ten times. The rearrangement links TRBV5-1 to TRBJ2-3; TRBD2 matches at 8 bases. Germline trimming cut 4 bases from V and 0 bases from J; bases unmatched to any gene: 4. CDR3 size: 15 residues. Germline CDR1 is SGHRS and CDR2 is YFSETQ. CDR3 amino acids: CASSVQRGSTDTQYF. The DNA of the CDR3 is TGCGCCAGCAGCGTGCAGCGGGGGAGCACAGATACGCAGTATTTT.

This sequence joins TRBV6-1 and TRBJ1-6, with D unresolved. V gave up 1 base and J gave up 11 bases, with 9 bases separating them. The germline V gene has CDR1 MNHNS and CDR2 SASEGT. The CDR3 contains 13 residues. The CDR3 loop reads CASSEGTATPLHF. The CDR3 DNA reads TGTGCCAGCAGTGAAGGGACGGCAACACCCCTCCACTTT.

The rearrangement links TRBV29-1 to TRBJ2-1; possibly TRBD2 for D (5 bases). Between the trimmed V and J ends, which lost 7 bases and 6 bases, there was a span of 13 bases. The CDR3 consists of 12 residues. Germline CDR1 and CDR2: SQVTM and ANQGSEA. CDR3: CSAEEDFNEQFF. CDR3 coding DNA: TGCAGCGCCGAAGAGGACTTCAATGAGCAGTTCTTC.

This clone was observed a few times. CDR3 sequence reads: CASSFRDRNSPLHF. The DNA for the CDR3 is TGTGCCAGCAGCTTCCGGGACAGGAATTCACCCCTCCACTTT. This rearrangement joins TRBV5-6 to TRBJ1-6; 8 bases fit TRBD1. This CDR3 contains 14 residues. The germline CDR1 and CDR2 sequences are SGHDT and YYEEEE. Trimming cost V 2 bases and J 7 bases; bases outside gene matches: 2.

The genes are TRBV7-8 and TRBJ1-5; D possibly corresponds to TRBD1 (5 bases). This CDR3 contains 16 residues. The V and J ends lost 5 bases and 4 bases respectively, with 18 bases between them. Per the germline V gene, CDR1 is SGHVS and CDR2 is FQNEAQ. CDR3 DNA: TGTGCCAGCAGCCCCAATTCAAGGGGCCCAAATCAGCCCCAGCATTTT. It yields the protein CASSPNSRGPNQPQHF.